This T cell receptor beta chain originates from a study of radiation and T cells in renal cell carcinoma. Study outcomes and limitations: From baseline, blood top tumor clonotypes peaked at 2 weeks post-radiation. No pretreatment tumor biopsies were available for baseline clonotypes.

Sequenced by immunoSEQ multiplex PCR; TCRdb stores in-frame clones only, minus some. Of some 150,000 clones in the sample, around nine tenths were seen once. Time point defined: blood 4 weeks post-SBRT, at nephrectomy. As to treatment: 15 Gy SBRT to primary tumor, nephrectomy 4 weeks later. Nephrectomy followed 15 Gy stereotactic body radiation by 4 weeks. The tumor was a clear cell renal cell carcinoma. Turning to this clone: Its cognate antigen is unknown.

The sample in question was blood, obtained from a patient whose treatment included radiotherapy and nephrectomy. The receptor was derived from a woman in her forties or fifties with renal cell carcinoma.

The DNA for the CDR3 is TGTGCCAGCAGCTCTAGCGGGAGGGCCGGGAATGAGCAGTTCTTC. Translating gives CASSSSGRAGNEQFF. The chain has TRBV11-2 and TRBJ2-1, with 12 bases that match TRBD2. The CDR3 is made up of 15 amino acids. V trimming: 4 bases; J trimming: 7 bases; junction bases outside the gene matches: 5. Per germline, CDR1 SGHAT and CDR2 FQNNGV.